These 32 T cell receptor beta chains were all obtained from the same sample, sequenced in a study of T cell responses to AZD1222 COVID-19 vaccine. Measured with immunoSEQ multiplex PCR; TCRdb has only the in-frame clones, and not every one. The profile covers 65,000 or so clones, with 84% appearing a single time and over 8% taken by the ten largest. The sequencing here drew on peripheral blood, taken on day 0 of AZD1222 vaccination. These TCRs come from an adult in good health.

V gene TRBV6-6 combines with J gene TRBJ1-5, with D perhaps matching TRBD1 (5 bases). Trimming took 2 bases from V and 3 from J, leaving 11 bases between them. The CDR3 length is 15 residues. Germline loops: CDR1 MNHNY, CDR2 SVGAGI (reference sequence). DNA of the CDR3: TGTGCCAGCAGTTACGGTGGACACCCCAATCAGCCCCAGCATTTT. Encoded protein: CASSYGGHPNQPQHF.

The chain has TRBV7-8 and TRBJ1-1; TRBD1 might be the D (5 bases). The V and J ends lost 2 bases and 10 bases respectively, with 14 bases between them. There are 13 residues in the CDR3. Per the germline V gene, CDR1 is SGHVS and CDR2 is FQNEAQ. The CDR3 DNA sequence: TGTGCCAGCAGCTTATGGGAGGGGATCGGAGCTTTCTTT. Translation gives CASSLWEGIGAFF.

The J gene is TRBJ2-3, the V gene TRBV18; D might be TRBD1 (5 bases). The CDR3 has 14 amino acids. V was shortened by 1 base and J by 3 bases, with 8 bases between the two germline ends. Per the germline V gene, CDR1 is KGHSH and CDR2 is LQKENI. The CDR3, as DNA: TGTGCCAGCTCACCACAGGGGATGACAGATACGCAGTATTTT. Translation: CASSPQGMTDTQYF. Full variable domain (missing parts from reference TRBV18 and TRBJ2-3): NAGVMQNPRHLVRRRGQEARLRCSPMKGHSHVYWYRQLPEEGLKFMVYLQKENIIDESGMPKERFSAEFPKEGPSILRIQQVVRGDSAAYFCASSPQGMTDTQYFGPGTRLTVL.

This chain connects TRBV9 to TRBJ1-2; no reliable D call. Germline V gives CDR1 SGDLS, CDR2 YYNGEE. The CDR3 has 16 residues. V was trimmed by 1 base and J by 3 bases, leaving 16 bases between them. CDR3 nucleotides: TGTGCCAGCAGCGTAAACTCCTTGACCGGTTACTATGGCTACACCTTC. Its translation is CASSVNSLTGYYGYTF. Supplemented by reference TRBV9 and TRBJ1-2, the full variable domain reads DSGVTQTPKHLITATGQRVTLRCSPRSGDLSVYWYQQSLDQGLQFLIQYYNGEERAKGNILERFSAQQFPDLHSELNLSSLELGDSALYFCASSVNSLTGYYGYTFGSGTRLTVV.

The chain couples TRBV5-1 to TRBJ1-1; TRBD1 might be the D (6 bases). Trimming took 4 bases from V and 0 from J, leaving 10 bases between them. This CDR3 has 14 amino acids. CDR1 and CDR2 from the germline V gene are SGHRS and YFSETQ. This chain's CDR3 is CASSRTAMNTEAFF. The DNA for the CDR3 is TGCGCCAGCAGCCGGACAGCGATGAACACTGAAGCTTTCTTT.

This rearrangement joins TRBV28 to TRBJ1-2, with D unclear. Germline CDR1 MDHEN, CDR2 SYDVKM. V lost 2 bases to trimming and J lost 4 bases, with 11 bases between them. CDR3 length equals 14 residues. CDR3 in DNA: TGTGCCAGCAGTTTAGCACAGACACTCTATGGCTACACCTTC. The encoded protein is CASSLAQTLYGYTF.

The rearrangement joins TRBV11-2 to TRBJ1-1; 7 bases map to TRBD1. V shed 10 bases and J 0 bases; nucleotides not matched to a gene: 5. CDR1 is SGHAT, CDR2 FQNNGV, per germline. This CDR3 region has 13 residues. CDR3 bases: TGTGCCACTAACAGGGGATTGAACACTGAAGCTTTCTTT. It codes for CATNRGLNTEAFF.

Written as DNA, the CDR3 is TGTGCCAGTAGTATAGTAGCCGGGGATGGCTACACCTTC. Amino acid sequence: CASSIVAGDGYTF. The chain uses TRBV19 and TRBJ1-2; D uncertain. From germline, CDR1 is LNHDA and CDR2 SQIVND (reference sequence). This CDR3 region has 13 residues. Trimming shortened V by 1 base and J by 6 bases, and 9 bases separated the two germline ends.

The chain carries TRBV28 and TRBJ2-1, with TRBD2 matching 10 bases. The CDR3 consists of 15 residues. Germline-derived CDR1 and CDR2 are MDHEN and SYDVKM. V was pared by 6 bases and J by 5 bases, with 7 bases of the junction left unmatched. The CDR3 protein is CASSVSGGADNEQFF. The CDR3 DNA follows: TGTGCCAGCAGCGTGAGCGGGGGGGCCGACAATGAGCAGTTCTTC.

The chain joins TRBV13 to TRBJ1-5, with D perhaps matching TRBD1 (6 bases). Trimming removed 2 bases from V and 1 base from J, with 6 bases in between. Germline V gene lookup returns CDR1 PRHDT and CDR2 FYEKMQ (reference sequence). The CDR3 contains 14 residues. The CDR3: CASSLTGSNQPQHF. CDR3 bases: TGTGCCAGCAGCTTAACAGGGAGCAATCAGCCCCAGCATTTT. Together with reference TRBV13 and TRBJ1-5, the CDR3 gives the full variable domain: AAGVIQSPRHLIKEKRETATLKCYPIPRHDTVYWYQQGPGQDPQFLISFYEKMQSDKGSIPDRFSAQQFSDYHSELNMSSLELGDSALYFCASSLTGSNQPQHFGDGTRLSIL.

This clone occurred a few times. The V gene is TRBV28, the J gene TRBJ1-6; D is possibly TRBD1 (5 bases). Germline V lookup: CDR1 MDHEN, CDR2 SYDVKM. V lost 6 bases and J lost 7, with 10 bases in between. The CDR3 contains 13 residues. CDR3 sequence (DNA): TGTGCCAGCAGGGGGGTTTTGAATTCACCCCTCCACTTT. Translated, it gives CASRGVLNSPLHF.

The chain is built from TRBV15 and TRBJ2-3; maybe TRBD2 (6 bases). V lost 1 base and J lost 1, with 15 bases in between. CDR3 length equals 17 residues. Germline V CDR1 and CDR2: LNHNV, YYDKDF (reference sequence). CDR3 amino acids: CATSRARRGLRTDTQYF. CDR3 bases: TGTGCCACCAGCAGAGCTCGGCGGGGCCTTCGCACAGATACGCAGTATTTT.

This chain uses TRBV6-1 with TRBJ2-3; D gene unclear. The CDR3 contains 12 residues. V gave up 3 bases and J gave up 3 bases, with 4 bases separating them. The V gene's germline CDR1 is MNHNS and CDR2 SASEGT. The CDR3 spells CASSDPTDTQYF. The CDR3 DNA reads as TGTGCCAGCAGTGATCCGACAGATACGCAGTATTTT.

The CDR3 DNA reads as TGTGCCAGCTCACCACGCGGGACAAAAAACACTGAAGCTTTCTTT. It encodes CASSPRGTKNTEAFF. V usage is TRBV18 and J usage is TRBJ1-1, with D perhaps TRBD1 (6 bases). Trimming took 1 base from V and 2 from J, leaving 11 bases between them. Germline V lookup: CDR1 KGHSH, CDR2 LQKENI. This CDR3 is 15 amino acids long.

The chain has TRBV27 and TRBJ2-6, with D possibly matching TRBD1 (7 bases). The CDR3 covers 17 residues. Germline CDR1 is MNHEY and CDR2 is SMNVEV (reference sequence). Between the trimmed V and J ends, which lost 0 bases and 0 bases, there was a span of 9 bases. Here the CDR3 DNA reads TGTGCCAGCAGTTTATCTCAGGGGGGCTCTGGGGCCAACGTCCTGACTTTC. This translates into CASSLSQGGSGANVLTF.

V gene TRBV2 combines with J gene TRBJ2-1, with D perhaps TRBD2 (7 bases). The germline CDR1 and CDR2 sequences are SNHLY and FYNNEI. With 4 bases removed from V and 9 bases from J, the gap between germline ends came to 16 bases. This CDR3 is built from 14 residues. CDR3 DNA: TGTGCCAGCAGTGGTGGGGGGGGCGCCGGTGAGCAGTTCTTC. Its protein product is CASSGGGGAGEQFF.

This chain joins TRBV25-1 and TRBJ1-3; D gene ambiguous. CDR1 is MGHDK and CDR2 is SYGVNS in the germline V gene. V was trimmed by 1 base and J by 5 bases, leaving 12 bases between them. The CDR3 contains 15 residues. The CDR3 protein is CASSESARGRNTIYF. The CDR3 region has the DNA TGTGCCAGCAGTGAATCGGCCCGCGGGAGAAACACCATATATTTT. Drawing the rest from reference TRBV25-1 and TRBJ1-3, the complete variable domain is EADIYQTPRYLVIGTGKKITLECSQTMGHDKMYWYQQDPGMELHLIHYSYGVNSTEKGDLSSESTVSRIRTEHFPLTLESARPSHTSQYLCASSESARGRNTIYFGEGSWLTVV.

The rearrangement links TRBV10-3 to TRBJ1-5; D unclear. This CDR3 is built from 13 residues. CDR1 and CDR2 from the germline V gene are ENHRY and SYGVKD. V was clipped by 10 bases and J by 7 bases, with 17 bases between them. The CDR3: CATDGPGGQPQHF. The CDR3 DNA follows: TGTGCCACCGACGGACCCGGAGGCCAGCCCCAGCATTTT.

The rearrangement links TRBV6-6 to TRBJ1-5, with TRBD1 as a possible D gene (5 bases). CDR3 length: 13 residues. Germline loops: CDR1 MNHNY, CDR2 SVGAGI (reference sequence). V gave up 4 bases and J gave up 3 bases, with 7 bases separating them. This chain's CDR3 is CASSSGVNQPQHF. In nucleotides, the CDR3 is TGTGCCAGCAGTTCGGGGGTCAATCAGCCCCAGCATTTT.

The rearrangement uses TRBV10-3 and TRBJ2-7, with 9 bases matching TRBD1. The germline gives CDR1 ENHRY, CDR2 SYGVKD. V gave up 6 bases and J gave up 2 bases; unmatched junction bases: 8. The CDR3 totals 15 residues. CDR3 sequence: CAIRAGTGSAYEQYF. The CDR3 DNA sequence: TGTGCCATCAGAGCCGGGACAGGGTCAGCCTACGAGCAGTACTTC.

The V gene is TRBV7-8, the J gene TRBJ1-1; D might be TRBD1 (5 bases). V was clipped by 1 base and J by 6 bases, with 9 bases between them. The CDR3 spans 13 residues. Per the germline V gene, CDR1 is SGHVS and CDR2 is FQNEAQ. CDR3 sequence reads: CASSLVGTSEAFF. The CDR3 bases are TGTGCCAGCAGCTTAGTCGGGACCTCTGAAGCTTTCTTT.

This chain links TRBV28 with TRBJ1-2; perhaps TRBD1 as D (5 bases). The CDR3 is 14 residues long. The germline V gene has CDR1 MDHEN and CDR2 SYDVKM. V was clipped by 6 bases and J by 13 bases, with 24 bases between them. The CDR3 region is CASSPGGGGAGGTF. The CDR3 region has the DNA TGTGCCAGCAGCCCTGGTGGGGGAGGGGCCGGGGGCACCTTC.

The chain couples TRBV7-3 to TRBJ1-1; D is unclear. Per germline, CDR1 SGHTA and CDR2 FQGTGA. The CDR3 totals 13 residues. The V end was cut by 5 bases, the J end by 2 bases, with 9 bases between. The CDR3 nucleotides are TGTGCCAGCAGCCTATTTGGTAACACTGAAGCTTTCTTT. Translated, it gives CASSLFGNTEAFF.

The chain couples TRBV10-3 to TRBJ2-1; a possible D gene is TRBD2 (5 bases). CDR1 is ENHRY and CDR2 is SYGVKD in the germline V gene. CDR3 length: 14 amino acids. Trimming shortened V by 4 bases and J by 10 bases, and 17 bases separated the two germline ends. In DNA, the CDR3 is TGTGCCATCAGTGTCGTGGGAGAAGGTGTGGAGCAGTTCTTC. Translated: CAISVVGEGVEQFF.

This clone was detected only once. CDR3 sequence: CASAPVSSYNEQFF. As DNA, the CDR3 is TGTGCCAGCGCTCCGGTGAGCTCCTACAATGAGCAGTTCTTC. This sequence joins TRBV9 and TRBJ2-1; D remains ambiguous. The CDR3 sequence is 14 residues long. In germline, CDR1 is SGDLS, CDR2 YYNGEE. Trimming took 7 bases from V and 0 from J, leaving 11 bases between them.

The chain has TRBV6-5 and TRBJ2-3; a weak D match, TRBD1 (5 bases). The V gene lost 2 bases and the J gene lost 3 bases, with 12 bases spanning the gap. Germline lookup yields CDR1 MNHEY and CDR2 SVGAGI. The CDR3 runs 15 residues. In DNA form, the CDR3 reads TGTGCCAGCAGTTACCGGGCAGGGCAGACAGATACGCAGTATTTT. As protein: CASSYRAGQTDTQYF.

The rearrangement uses TRBV19 and TRBJ1-2; possibly TRBD1 for D (6 bases). The V gene lost 1 base and the J gene lost 4 bases, with 7 bases spanning the gap. The CDR3 totals 13 residues. In germline, CDR1 is LNHDA, CDR2 SQIVND (reference sequence). DNA for the CDR3: TGTGCCAGTAGTATAGGACAGGCCTATGGCTACACCTTC. It encodes CASSIGQAYGYTF.

This chain uses TRBV5-1 with TRBJ1-6, with D hard to call. The CDR3 has 13 amino acids. Deletions cut 0 bases from V and 6 bases from J, with 4 bases between. Germline-derived CDR1 and CDR2 are SGHRS and YFSETQ. The chain's CDR3 is CASSLAPNSPLHF. The CDR3 nucleotides are TGCGCCAGCAGCTTGGCACCTAATTCACCCCTCCACTTT. Variable domain in full (rest from reference TRBV5-1 and TRBJ1-6): KAGVTQTPRYLIKTRGQQVTLSCSPISGHRSVSWYQQTPGQGLQFLFEYFSETQRNKGNFPGRFSGRQFSNSRSEMNVSTLELGDSALYLCASSLAPNSPLHFGNGTRLTVT.

Only a few counts were recorded for this clone. The chain carries TRBV4-1 and TRBJ1-6, with a weak D call TRBD1 (5 bases). This CDR3 region has 16 residues. V lost 4 bases, J lost 10 bases, and 20 bases lay in between. CDR1 MGHRA and CDR2 YSYEKL come from the germline V gene. The CDR3 loop is CASSRELGVRQSPLHF. The CDR3 coding sequence is TGCGCCAGCAGCCGCGAATTGGGGGTACGGCAATCACCCCTCCACTTT.

The gene calls are TRBV9 and TRBJ2-1; 9 nucleotides line up with TRBD2. The CDR3 runs 15 residues. V gave up 2 bases and J gave up 0 bases; unmatched junction bases: 0. The germline V gene has CDR1 SGDLS and CDR2 YYNGEE. Here the CDR3 DNA reads TGTGCCAGCAGCGTTAGCGGGGGCTCCTACAATGAGCAGTTCTTC. Protein: CASSVSGGSYNEQFF.

J is TRBJ2-3 and V is TRBV19, with D perhaps matching TRBD2 (6 bases). V was clipped by 3 bases and J by 1 base, with 8 bases between them. The germline V gene encodes CDR1 LNHDA and CDR2 SQIVND (reference sequence). The CDR3 loop spans 14 amino acids. DNA for the CDR3: TGTGCCAGTAGTATCACTAGCCGCACAGATACGCAGTATTTT. Its protein is CASSITSRTDTQYF.

The chain uses TRBV28 and TRBJ1-5; 10 nucleotides align to TRBD1. The CDR3 has 16 amino acids. Per germline, CDR1 MDHEN and CDR2 SYDVKM. The V segment lost 8 bases and the J segment 1 base; nucleotides outside the gene matches: 8. The CDR3: CASGGQGDWSNQPQHF. The DNA of the CDR3 is TGTGCCAGCGGCGGACAGGGGGACTGGAGCAATCAGCCCCAGCATTTT.